This T cell receptor beta chain was documented in a study of identical twins. Germline-derived CDR1 and CDR2 are SEHNR and FQNEAQ (reference sequence). V was shortened by 6 bases and J by 8 bases, with 11 bases between the two germline ends. The CDR3 has 12 amino acids. Notes on the study in general: Surplus twin overlap in beta out-of-frame sequences was less pronounced. Monozygotic twin pairs showed more out-of-frame TCR alpha sharing than models estimated. Reduced insertions were recorded for abundant cord blood beta clonotypes, with no such pattern in memory repertoires.

Concerning this clonotype itself: Its antigen remains unknown.

A template switching step contributed a universal primer site, while unique molecular identifiers were present in the cDNA. TCRdb reprocessed the 5' RACE reads via MiXCR and lists one record per CDR3 protein. The sample has about 700,000 distinct CDR3 sequences, 5.5% to 7.5% seen once. The chain carries TRBV7-9 and TRBJ2-1; D is unclear. The TCR was taken from a man between 18 and 35 years old in good health. The sequenced sample was naive T cells sorted from blood. CDR3 loop: CASRREEYEQFF. CDR3 sequence (DNA): TGTGCCAGCAGACGTGAGGAGTATGAGCAGTTCTTC.